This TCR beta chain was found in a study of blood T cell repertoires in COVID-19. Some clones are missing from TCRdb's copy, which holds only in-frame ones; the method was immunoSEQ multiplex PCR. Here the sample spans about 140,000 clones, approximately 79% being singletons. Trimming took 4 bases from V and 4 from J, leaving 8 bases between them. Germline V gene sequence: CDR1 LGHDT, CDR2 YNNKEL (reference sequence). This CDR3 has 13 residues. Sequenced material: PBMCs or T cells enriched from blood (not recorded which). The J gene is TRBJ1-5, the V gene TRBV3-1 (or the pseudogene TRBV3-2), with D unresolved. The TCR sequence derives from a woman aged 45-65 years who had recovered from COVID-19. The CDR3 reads CASSRQRNQPQHF. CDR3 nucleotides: TGTGCCAGCAGCCGTCAGAGGAATCAGCCCCAGCATTTT.